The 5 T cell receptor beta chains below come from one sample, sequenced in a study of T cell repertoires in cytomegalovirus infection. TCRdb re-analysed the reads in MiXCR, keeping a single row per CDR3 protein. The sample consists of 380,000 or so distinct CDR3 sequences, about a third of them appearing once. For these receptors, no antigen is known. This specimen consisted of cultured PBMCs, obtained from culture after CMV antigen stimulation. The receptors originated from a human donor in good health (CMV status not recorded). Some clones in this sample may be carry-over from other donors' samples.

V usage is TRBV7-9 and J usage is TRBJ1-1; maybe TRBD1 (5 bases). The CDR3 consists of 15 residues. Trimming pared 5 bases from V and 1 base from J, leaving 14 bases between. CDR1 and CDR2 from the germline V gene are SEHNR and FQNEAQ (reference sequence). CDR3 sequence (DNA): TGTGCCAGCAGCACCCCCGGGGGAGAGAACACTGAAGCTTTCTTT. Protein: CASSTPGGENTEAFF.

The CDR3 nucleotides are TGTGCCAGTACCTCCCGGGACAGGGGAGAGGGCCAGCCCCAGCATTTT. Translation: CASTSRDRGEGQPQHF. The chain joins TRBV19 to TRBJ1-5; TRBD1 matches 10 bases. The V gene end was trimmed by 7 bases and the J gene end by 7 bases; junction bases not matched to a gene: 13. This CDR3 spans 16 amino acids. CDR1 and CDR2 from the germline V gene are LNHDA and SQIVND (reference sequence). Full variable domain (rest looked up from reference TRBV19 and TRBJ1-5): DGGITQSPKYLFRKEGQNVTLSCEQNLNHDAMYWYRQDPGQGLRLIYYSQIVNDFQKGDIAEGYSVSREKKESFPLTVTSAQKNPTAFYLCASTSRDRGEGQPQHFGDGTRLSIL.

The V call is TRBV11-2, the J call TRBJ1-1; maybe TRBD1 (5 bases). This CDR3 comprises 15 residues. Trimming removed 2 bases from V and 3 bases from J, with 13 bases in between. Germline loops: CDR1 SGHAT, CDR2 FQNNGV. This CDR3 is CASSLQAGPYTEAFF. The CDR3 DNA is TGTGCCAGCAGCTTACAGGCAGGGCCGTACACTGAAGCTTTCTTT.

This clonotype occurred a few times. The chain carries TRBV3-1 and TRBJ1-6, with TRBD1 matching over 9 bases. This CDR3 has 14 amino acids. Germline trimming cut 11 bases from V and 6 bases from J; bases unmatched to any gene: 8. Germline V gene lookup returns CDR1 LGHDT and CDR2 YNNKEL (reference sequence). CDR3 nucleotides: TGTGCCTCCTGGACAGGGGAGGTTAATTCACCCCTCCACTTT. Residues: CASWTGEVNSPLHF.

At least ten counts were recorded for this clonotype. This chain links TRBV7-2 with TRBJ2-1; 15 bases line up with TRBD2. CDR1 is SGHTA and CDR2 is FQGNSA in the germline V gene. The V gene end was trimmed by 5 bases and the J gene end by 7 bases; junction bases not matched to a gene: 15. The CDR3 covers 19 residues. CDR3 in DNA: TGTGCCAGCAGCCAGACGAGGACTAGCGGGAGGGCCAAGTCAAATGAGCAGTTCTTC. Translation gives CASSQTRTSGRAKSNEQFF. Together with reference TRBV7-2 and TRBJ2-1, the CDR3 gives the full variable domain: GAGVSQSPSNKVTEKGKDVELRCDPISGHTALYWYRQSLGQGLEFLIYFQGNSAPDKSGLPSDRFSAERTGGSVSTLTIQRTQQEDSAVYLCASSQTRTSGRAKSNEQFFGPGTRLTVL.